Listed here are 24 T cell receptor beta chains from one sample, sequenced in a study of OX40 agonist ivuxolimab in advanced cancers. Profiled with immunoSEQ multiplex PCR; TCRdb holds only in-frame clones, not every one. The sample includes some 58,000 clones, 85% of them seen just once. Sequenced material: CD4+ or CD8+ T cells sorted from blood, taken in a trial of the OX40 agonist ivuxolimab. All receptors come from an adult with an advanced solid tumor such as melanoma, head and neck, liver or kidney cancer.

The chain joins TRBV30 to TRBJ2-3, with 7 bases lining up with TRBD1. Germline V CDR1 and CDR2: GTSNPN, SVGIG (reference sequence). J lost 4 bases, V lost 0 bases, and 13 bases had no gene match. The CDR3 totals 17 residues. Written as DNA, the CDR3 is TGTGCCTGGAGTGTACTTATCGACAGGGAAATCTCAGATACGCAGTATTTT. It yields the protein CAWSVLIDREISDTQYF.

The rearrangement joins TRBV5-4 to TRBJ2-3, with TRBD2 identical over 9 bases. CDR1 and CDR2 (germline): SGHNT, YYREEE (reference sequence). The CDR3 loop spans 15 amino acids. The V and J ends lost 1 base and 2 bases, in that order; junction bases with no gene match: 2. CDR3 amino acids: CASSLLAGVTDTQYF. The CDR3 DNA follows: TGTGCCAGCAGCTTGTTAGCGGGAGTCACAGATACGCAGTATTTT.

In this sample, this clone turned up once. The J gene is TRBJ1-3, the V gene TRBV5-1; D is uncertain. The CDR3 has 15 residues. The V gene's germline CDR1 is SGHRS and CDR2 YFSETQ. The V gene lost 3 bases and the J gene lost 0 bases, with 10 bases spanning the gap. The CDR3 nucleotides are TGCGCCAGCAGCTCAACGGCAAGCTCTGGAAACACCATATATTTT. This sequence encodes CASSSTASSGNTIYF.

The chain recombines TRBV7-9 with TRBJ2-7, with 11 bases lining up with TRBD1. The CDR3 is 14 residues long. V lost 4 bases and J lost 6; bases outside the gene matches: 5. Germline lookup yields CDR1 SEHNR and CDR2 FQNEAQ (reference sequence). Here the CDR3 DNA reads TGTGCCAGCAGCTCACCCGGGACAGGGGGCGAGCAGTACTTC. It specifies CASSSPGTGGEQYF.

The chain combines TRBV5-1 with TRBJ2-1; 10 nucleotides match TRBD2. Germline V gene lookup returns CDR1 SGHRS and CDR2 YFSETQ. Losses at the gene ends were 0 bases for V and 8 bases for J; bases not matched to a gene: 5. The CDR3 is 15 amino acids. The CDR3 sequence: CASSLEREGRDEQFF. CDR3 sequence (DNA): TGCGCCAGCAGCTTGGAGCGGGAGGGTAGGGATGAGCAGTTCTTC.

V and J are TRBV18 and TRBJ1-5; D is perhaps TRBD1 (5 bases). Trimming took 5 bases from V and 4 from J, leaving 9 bases between them. Germline V gene lookup returns CDR1 KGHSH and CDR2 LQKENI. The CDR3 totals 13 residues. The CDR3 loop reads CASSRGPNQPQHF. In nucleotides, the CDR3 is TGTGCCAGCTCAAGGGGTCCAAATCAGCCCCAGCATTTT. Full variable domain (remainder filled in from reference TRBV18 and TRBJ1-5): NAGVMQNPRHLVRRRGQEARLRCSPMKGHSHVYWYRQLPEEGLKFMVYLQKENIIDESGMPKERFSAEFPKEGPSILRIQQVVRGDSAAYFCASSRGPNQPQHFGDGTRLSIL.

The chain combines TRBV28 with TRBJ2-3; TRBD2 matches 7 bases. This CDR3 has 16 residues. Germline V lookup: CDR1 MDHEN, CDR2 SYDVKM. Germline trimming cut 2 bases from V and 2 bases from J; bases unmatched to any gene: 7. The CDR3 protein is CASSLDEGGITDTQYF. CDR3 DNA sequence: TGTGCCAGCAGTTTAGATGAGGGAGGGATCACAGATACGCAGTATTTT.

The chain uses TRBV11-2 and TRBJ2-5; weak D call: TRBD2 (5 bases). With 1 base removed from V and 14 bases from J, the gap between germline ends came to 14 bases. This CDR3 has 12 amino acids. CDR1 and CDR2 (germline): SGHAT, FQNNGV. The CDR3 DNA reads TGTGCCAGCAGCTTAGGAGGAAGCGGCAAATACTTC. It codes for CASSLGGSGKYF.

V gene TRBV6-5 combines with J gene TRBJ1-2, with D uncertain. From germline, CDR1 is MNHEY and CDR2 SVGAGI. The CDR3 is 13 amino acids. V dropped 2 bases and J dropped 0 bases, with 4 bases sitting between them. This CDR3 is CASSYRANYGYTF. The DNA for the CDR3 is TGTGCCAGCAGTTACAGAGCTAACTATGGCTACACCTTC.

This clone has only a few counts. The chain combines TRBV7-9 with TRBJ2-7; the match to TRBD1 covers 7 bases. The trim removed 1 base at V and 5 bases at J, leaving 5 bases unmatched. Germline CDR1 and CDR2: SEHNR and FQNEAQ (reference sequence). The CDR3 covers 14 residues. The CDR3, as DNA: TGTGCCAGCAGCTTAGGTACAGGGGTCGACGAGCAGTACTTC. Translation gives CASSLGTGVDEQYF.

The V call is TRBV7-9, the J call TRBJ1-1; perhaps TRBD1 as D (6 bases). The CDR3 covers 17 residues. Trimming left V 4 bases short and J 1 base short, with 19 bases between. CDR1 is SEHNR and CDR2 is FQNEAQ in the germline V gene (reference sequence). The DNA for the CDR3 is TGTGCCAGCAGCTCCGAGGTTAAGGGGGTGTCGAACACTGAAGCTTTCTTT. This encodes CASSSEVKGVSNTEAFF.

The CDR3 sequence is CASSERAGPYGYTF. CDR3 sequence (DNA): TGTGCCAGCAGTGAACGGGCAGGGCCTTATGGCTACACCTTC. This chain uses TRBV6-1 with TRBJ1-2; the D gene is possibly TRBD1 (5 bases). The V gene lost 2 bases and the J gene lost 5 bases, with 12 bases spanning the gap. The germline V gene has CDR1 MNHNS and CDR2 SASEGT. There are 14 residues in the CDR3.

This rearrangement joins TRBV19 to TRBJ2-1; 8 bases are a match to TRBD2. CDR3 length equals 15 residues. The ends lost 6 bases at V and 7 bases at J; junction bases unmatched: 11. From germline, CDR1 is LNHDA and CDR2 SQIVND (reference sequence). The CDR3 coding sequence is TGTGCCAGTAGCCTCGCAGCGGGAGTTGGAAATGAGCAGTTCTTC. It codes for CASSLAAGVGNEQFF.

This rearrangement joins TRBV4-1 to TRBJ2-2, with no clear D. CDR3 size: 15 residues. The germline V and J ends were trimmed by 4 bases and 5 bases, with 14 bases remaining between them. Germline-derived CDR1 and CDR2 are MGHRA and YSYEKL. CDR3: CASSRRVADTGELFF. The CDR3 coding sequence is TGCGCCAGCAGCCGACGGGTGGCTGATACCGGGGAGCTGTTTTTT.

V is TRBV27 and J is TRBJ1-6; D uncertain. The CDR3 is 15 amino acids. Trimming removed 3 bases from V and 6 bases from J, with 12 bases in between. CDR1 MNHEY and CDR2 SMNVEV come from the germline V gene (reference sequence). CDR3 protein: CASSFKGVFNSPLHF. The CDR3 bases are TGTGCCAGCAGTTTTAAGGGCGTATTTAATTCACCCCTCCACTTT.

The rearrangement uses TRBV19 and TRBJ1-1; D unresolved. V lost 3 bases, J lost 1 base, and 6 bases lay in between. The germline V gene has CDR1 LNHDA and CDR2 SQIVND (reference sequence). The CDR3 has 13 amino acids. The CDR3 DNA reads TGTGCCAGTAGTATCTCTGGGAACACTGAAGCTTTCTTT. Protein product: CASSISGNTEAFF.

This clone was seen a handful of times. The CDR3 DNA follows: TGTGCCAGCAGCTTAGGGCGGACTAGCGGGAGGGCCTACGAGCAGTACTTC. Translation: CASSLGRTSGRAYEQYF. This rearrangement joins TRBV11-2 to TRBJ2-7; the match to TRBD2 covers 15 bases. The CDR3 runs to 17 residues. Germline lookup yields CDR1 SGHAT and CDR2 FQNNGV. V was clipped by 1 base and J by 2 bases; unmatched bases: 3.

V is TRBV5-1 and J is TRBJ2-7, with D perhaps TRBD1 (6 bases). Germline assignment: CDR1 SGHRS and CDR2 YFSETQ. The length of the CDR3 is 17 residues. V gave up 4 bases and J gave up 5 bases, with 25 bases separating them. The CDR3: CASSRTPTTGDGDEQYF. The CDR3 region has the DNA TGCGCCAGCAGCCGAACCCCGACGACAGGTGATGGAGACGAGCAGTACTTC. The complete variable domain, with remaining parts taken from reference TRBV5-1 and TRBJ2-7, reads KAGVTQTPRYLIKTRGQQVTLSCSPISGHRSVSWYQQTPGQGLQFLFEYFSETQRNKGNFPGRFSGRQFSNSRSEMNVSTLELGDSALYLCASSRTPTTGDGDEQYFGPGTRLTVT.

This chain connects TRBV12-5 to TRBJ2-3, with D possibly being TRBD1 or TRBD2 (5 bases each). The CDR3 loop spans 16 amino acids. Germline-derived CDR1 and CDR2 are LGHNT and FRNRAP. Trimming took off 3 bases at V and 0 bases at J, with 13 bases between the two ends. CDR3 sequence reads: CASGLEGLSSTDTQYF. The CDR3 DNA reads TGTGCTAGTGGTTTAGAGGGGCTCTCTAGCACAGATACGCAGTATTTT.

CDR3 residues: CASSMTGVSEKLFF. The CDR3 region has the DNA TGTGCCAGCAGTATGACAGGCGTCAGTGAAAAACTGTTTTTT. The chain joins TRBV28 to TRBJ1-4; D possibly corresponds to TRBD1 (6 bases). The CDR3 totals 14 residues. Trimming left V 5 bases short and J 7 bases short, with 14 bases between. Per the germline V gene, CDR1 is MDHEN and CDR2 is SYDVKM.

The rearrangement uses TRBV7-2 and TRBJ2-5; 7 bases line up with TRBD2. CDR1 SGHTA and CDR2 FQGNSA come from the germline V gene. This CDR3 is built from 14 residues. Losses at the gene ends were 4 bases for V and 5 bases for J; bases not matched to a gene: 7. This chain's CDR3 is CASSSRLAWETQYF. Here the CDR3 DNA reads TGTGCCAGCAGCTCGCGACTAGCATGGGAGACCCAGTACTTC.

This sequence joins TRBV28 and TRBJ1-1; D is undetermined. CDR3 size: 12 residues. V dropped 6 bases and J dropped 4 bases, with 9 bases sitting between them. In germline, CDR1 is MDHEN, CDR2 SYDVKM. The DNA of the CDR3 is TGTGCCAGCAGCGGTAGAGGCACTGAAGCTTTCTTT. Translating it yields CASSGRGTEAFF.

The rearrangement links TRBV28 to TRBJ1-2; D perhaps matches TRBD1 (5 bases). CDR1 and CDR2 from the germline V gene are MDHEN and SYDVKM. With 7 bases removed from V and 5 bases from J, the gap between germline ends came to 8 bases. The CDR3 spans 11 residues. CDR3 nucleotide sequence: TGTGCCAGCATCGGGGGGTATGGCTACACCTTC. It is translated as CASIGGYGYTF.

The chain links TRBV2 to TRBJ2-2, with 12 bases matching TRBD2. CDR1 and CDR2 from the germline V gene are SNHLY and FYNNEI. This CDR3 contains 15 residues. The V gene end was trimmed by 4 bases and the J gene end by 7 bases; junction bases not matched to a gene: 4. This CDR3 is CASSGLAGVVGELFF. The CDR3 DNA is TGTGCCAGCAGTGGACTAGCGGGAGTTGTCGGGGAGCTGTTTTTT.